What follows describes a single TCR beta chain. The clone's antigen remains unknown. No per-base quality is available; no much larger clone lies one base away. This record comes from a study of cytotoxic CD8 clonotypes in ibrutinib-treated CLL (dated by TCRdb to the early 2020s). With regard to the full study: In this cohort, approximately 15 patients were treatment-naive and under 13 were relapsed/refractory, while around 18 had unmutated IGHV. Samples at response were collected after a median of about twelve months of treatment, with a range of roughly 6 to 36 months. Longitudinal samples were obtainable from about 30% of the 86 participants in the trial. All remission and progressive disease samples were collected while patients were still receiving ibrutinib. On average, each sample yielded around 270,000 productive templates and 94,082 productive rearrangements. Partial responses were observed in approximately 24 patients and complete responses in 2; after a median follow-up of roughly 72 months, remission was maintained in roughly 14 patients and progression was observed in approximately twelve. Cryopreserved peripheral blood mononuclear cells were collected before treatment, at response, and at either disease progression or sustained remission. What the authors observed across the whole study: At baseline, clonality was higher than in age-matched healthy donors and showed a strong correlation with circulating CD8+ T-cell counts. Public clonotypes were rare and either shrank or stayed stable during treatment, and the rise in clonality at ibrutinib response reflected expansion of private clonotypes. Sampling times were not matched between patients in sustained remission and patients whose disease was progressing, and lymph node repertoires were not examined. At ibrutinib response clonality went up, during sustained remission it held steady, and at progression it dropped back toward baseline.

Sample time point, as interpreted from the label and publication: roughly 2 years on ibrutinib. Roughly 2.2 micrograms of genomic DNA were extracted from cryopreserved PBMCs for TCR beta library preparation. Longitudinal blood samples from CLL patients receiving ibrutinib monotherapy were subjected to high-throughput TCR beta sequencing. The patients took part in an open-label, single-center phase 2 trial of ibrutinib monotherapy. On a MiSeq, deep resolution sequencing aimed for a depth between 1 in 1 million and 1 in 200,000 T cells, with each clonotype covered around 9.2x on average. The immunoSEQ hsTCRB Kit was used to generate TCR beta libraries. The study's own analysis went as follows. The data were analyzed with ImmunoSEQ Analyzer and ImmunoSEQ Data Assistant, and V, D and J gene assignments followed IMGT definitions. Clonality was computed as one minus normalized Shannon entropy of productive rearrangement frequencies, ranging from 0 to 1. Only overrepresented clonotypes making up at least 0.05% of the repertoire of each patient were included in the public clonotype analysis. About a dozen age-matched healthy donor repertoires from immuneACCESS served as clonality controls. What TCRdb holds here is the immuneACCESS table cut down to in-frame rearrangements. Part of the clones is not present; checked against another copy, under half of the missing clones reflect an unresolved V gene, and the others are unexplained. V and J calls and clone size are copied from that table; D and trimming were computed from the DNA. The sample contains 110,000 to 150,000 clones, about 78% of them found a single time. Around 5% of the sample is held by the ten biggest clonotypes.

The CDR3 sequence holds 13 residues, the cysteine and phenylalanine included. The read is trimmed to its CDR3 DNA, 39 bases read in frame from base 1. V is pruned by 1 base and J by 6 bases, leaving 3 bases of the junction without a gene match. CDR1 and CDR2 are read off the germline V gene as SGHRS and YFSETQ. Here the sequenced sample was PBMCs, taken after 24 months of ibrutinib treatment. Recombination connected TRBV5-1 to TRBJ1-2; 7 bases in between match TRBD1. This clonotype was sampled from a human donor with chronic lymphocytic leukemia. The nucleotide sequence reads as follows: TGCGCCAGCAGCTTGTTCCAGGGGGATGGCTACACCTTC. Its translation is CASSLFQGDGYTF.